Listed below are T cell receptor beta chains from one sample, sequenced in a study of shared clonotypes between healthy human individuals. The data were produced by immunoSEQ multiplex PCR, yet TCRdb's version contains in-frame clones alone and is incomplete. The table records 150,000 to 200,000 clones, approximately 92% of them present only once. The sample comprised naive CD4+ T cells sorted from blood. The origin of the receptors is a woman in her 30s in good health. The conserved cysteine and the conserved F or W are not part of the CDR3 here. D genes are given only for firm matches.

j_call v_call d_call cdr3_aa
TRBJ2-7 TRBV5-1 TRBD2 ASSGILAGEGSYEQY
TRBJ2-7 TRBV18 TRBD2 ASGNSGTSTYEQY
TRBJ2-7 TRBV9 TRBD2 ASSAGTSDPYEQY
TRBJ2-5 TRBV6-1 NA ASSETSQETQY
TRBJ1-5 TRBV19 NA ASSLGINSNQPQH
TRBJ2-7 TRBV9 NA ASSVEAGVNEQY
TRBJ1-4 TRBV7-2 NA ASSFRGGGNEKLF
TRBJ1-6 TRBV19 NA ASSPPGHYNSPLH
TRBJ1-4 TRBV5-5 NA ASSRSFGANEKLF
NA TRBV5-1 NA ASSFGGSSTYEQY
TRBJ1-3 TRBV19 TRBD1 ASKRGPAGNTIY